A single sample gave rise to the 22 T cell receptor beta chains below, sequenced in a study of CD8 T cells in Susac syndrome. When the RNA was reverse transcribed, random hexamers were used with an input of about 0.5 to 1 ug. One entry per CDR3 protein results from TCRdb running MiXCR on the immunoSEQ multiplex PCR reads. The table shows roughly 84,000 distinct CDR3 sequences, with roughly 96% occurring only once. Sequencing input: CD8+ T cells from PBMCs. The receptors shown here come from a human donor with Susac syndrome.

The J gene is TRBJ1-5, the V gene TRBV2, with TRBD1 matching over 9 bases. Trimming removed 4 bases from V and 5 bases from J; junction bases left unmatched: 21. Germline values: CDR1 SNHLY, CDR2 FYNNEI. CDR3 length: 20 amino acids. The DNA for the CDR3 is TGTGCCAGCAGTGTACCCAGGGGACAGGGAGACGGATCTTGGGATCAGCCCCAGCATTTT. Its translation: CASSVPRGQGDGSWDQPQHF.

The rearrangement uses TRBV28 and TRBJ1-1, with D possibly being TRBD1 (6 bases). CDR1 and CDR2 from the germline V gene are MDHEN and SYDVKM. The V gene lost 2 bases and the J gene lost 8 bases, with 18 bases spanning the gap. CDR3 length: 15 residues. The CDR3 DNA reads as TGTGCCAGCAGTTTAGTGGGCAGGGGATTGACCGAAGCTTTCTTT. This encodes CASSLVGRGLTEAFF.

The V and J genes are TRBV6-2 or TRBV6-3 and TRBJ2-1; no definite D call. Trimming shortened V by 5 bases and J by 0 bases, and 11 bases separated the two germline ends. Germline V gene lookup returns CDR1 MNHEY and CDR2 SVGEGT. The CDR3 totals 15 residues. The CDR3 region is CASSALDSSYNEQFF. The CDR3 DNA reads TGTGCCAGCAGTGCCCTCGATAGCTCCTACAATGAGCAGTTCTTC.

The rearrangement links TRBV29-1 to TRBJ1-2, with D hard to call. Germline values: CDR1 SQVTM, CDR2 ANQGSEA. CDR3 length: 11 residues. Trimming took off 0 bases at V and 8 bases at J, with 7 bases between the two ends. The CDR3 sequence is CSVEEKGGYTF. In DNA form, the CDR3 reads TGCAGCGTTGAAGAAAAGGGCGGCTACACCTTC.

This chain links TRBV5-6 with TRBJ2-2, with D possibly matching TRBD1 (5 bases). Germline CDR1 and CDR2: SGHDT and YYEEEE. The CDR3 extends over 13 amino acids. V lost 3 bases and J 4 bases, leaving 7 bases between the germline ends. CDR3 sequence: CASSSDSTGELFF. The CDR3, as DNA: TGTGCCAGCAGCTCCGACAGCACCGGGGAGCTGTTTTTT.

This clonotype was detected only once. V gene TRBV18 combines with J gene TRBJ2-7, with D perhaps being TRBD1 or TRBD2 (5 bases each). Trimming shortened V by 6 bases and J by 3 bases, and 15 bases separated the two germline ends. CDR3 size: 14 residues. Germline CDR1 and CDR2: KGHSH and LQKENI. CDR3 nucleotides: TGTGCCAGCTCCCGCTGGGGGTTCTACTACGAGCAGTACGTC. It yields the protein CASSRWGFYYEQYV.

This rearrangement joins TRBV7-3 to TRBJ2-1; TRBD2 agrees at 9 bases. V lost 2 bases, J lost 4 bases, and 6 bases stayed unmatched. The CDR3 loop spans 16 amino acids. Germline V gene sequence: CDR1 SGHTA, CDR2 FQGTGA. CDR3 nucleotide sequence: TGTGCCAGCAGCTTATCGGCGGGAGGGAGGTACAATGAGCAGTTCTTC. Its translation: CASSLSAGGRYNEQFF.

The V and J genes are TRBV12-3 or TRBV12-4 and TRBJ2-1, with a possible D match to TRBD1 (6 bases). V was cut by 3 bases and J by 10 bases, with 7 bases left in between. CDR3 length: 11 amino acids. CDR3 in DNA: TGTGCCAGCAGTTTCGGGACAGAGCAGTTCTTC. Its translation is CASSFGTEQFF.

This chain uses TRBV24-1 with TRBJ2-1; D might be TRBD1 (6 bases). The germline V and J ends were trimmed by 9 bases and 8 bases, with 13 bases remaining between them. The CDR3 is 12 residues long. The germline V gene encodes CDR1 KGHDR and CDR2 SFDVKD. CDR3 DNA: TGTGCCACCCGAGGGGGTGGCGATGAGCAGTTCTTC. Protein sequence: CATRGGGDEQFF.

V is TRBV19 and J is TRBJ1-5; D not resolved. There are 12 residues in the CDR3. CDR1 is LNHDA, CDR2 SQIVND, per germline (reference sequence). With 7 bases removed from V and 7 bases from J, the gap between germline ends came to 11 bases. The DNA for the CDR3 is TGTGCCAGTATCCCGTTATGGCAGCCCCAGCATTTT. Translating it yields CASIPLWQPQHF.

The rearrangement joins TRBV2 to TRBJ2-1, with 7 bases lining up with TRBD2. Germline V gives CDR1 SNHLY, CDR2 FYNNEI. This CDR3 contains 16 residues. J was trimmed by 6 bases and V by 3 bases; bases with no gene match: 11. The CDR3 DNA follows: TGTGCCAGCAGTGAGGCCCTAGCGGCCCTTGGCAATGAGCAGTTCTTC. Residues: CASSEALAALGNEQFF. The whole variable domain, filled in from reference TRBV2 and TRBJ2-1, reads EPEVTQTPSHQVTQMGQEVILRCVPISNHLYFYWYRQILGQKVEFLVSFYNNEISEKSEIFDDQFSVERPDGSNFTLKIRSTKLEDSAMYFCASSEALAALGNEQFFGPGTRLTVL.

This rearrangement joins TRBV5-4 to TRBJ2-7, with TRBD2 as a possible D gene (6 bases). The ends were cut back, 3 bases at V and 6 bases at J, with 16 bases in the middle. Germline V gene lookup returns CDR1 SGHNT and CDR2 YYREEE (reference sequence). There are 14 residues in the CDR3. CDR3 in amino acids: CASSYPGLLSEQYF. The CDR3 nucleotides are TGTGCCAGCAGCTATCCGGGACTGCTATCCGAGCAGTACTTC.

The chain joins TRBV7-9 to TRBJ1-1; D is unclear. CDR3 length: 13 amino acids. Germline V lookup: CDR1 SEHNR, CDR2 FQNEAQ (reference sequence). Deletions cut 5 bases from V and 1 base from J, with 8 bases between. The CDR3 sequence is CASSATENTEAFF. In DNA form, the CDR3 reads TGTGCCAGCAGCGCCACAGAGAACACTGAAGCTTTCTTT.

This clonotype appeared once. V gene TRBV5-6 combines with J gene TRBJ2-7; 9 nucleotides match TRBD1. V lost 4 bases, J lost 0 bases, and 8 bases stayed unmatched. The CDR3 runs to 16 residues. Germline V gives CDR1 SGHDT, CDR2 YYEEEE. The CDR3 DNA sequence: TGTGCCAGCAGCCGGACCGGGACAGGGCTCTCCTACGAGCAGTACTTC. Protein product: CASSRTGTGLSYEQYF.

CDR3 bases: TGCAGTGCTAGCCTGTGGGCCACCGGGCATGAGCAGTTCTTC. It is translated as CSASLWATGHEQFF. The chain joins TRBV20-1 to TRBJ2-1, with D hard to call. V was cut by 3 bases and J by 8 bases, with 17 bases left in between. The CDR3 contains 14 residues. Germline CDR1 and CDR2: DFQATT and SNEGSKA (reference sequence).

The chain is built from TRBV5-1 and TRBJ2-4; D tentatively reads TRBD1 or TRBD2 (5 bases each). Per the germline V gene, CDR1 is SGHRS and CDR2 is YFSETQ. V was clipped by 5 bases and J by 8 bases, with 14 bases between them. CDR3 length: 13 residues. The CDR3 DNA is TGCGCCAGCAGTTACGAGGGACGGGACATTCAGTACTTC. This codes for CASSYEGRDIQYF.

The chain carries TRBV7-9 and TRBJ2-7, with D possibly matching TRBD1 (5 bases). Trimming shortened V by 3 bases and J by 3 bases, and 15 bases separated the two germline ends. CDR1 and CDR2 (germline): SEHNR, FQNEAQ (reference sequence). The CDR3 is made up of 15 amino acids. CDR3: CASSFTSGRDYEQYF. In nucleotides, the CDR3 is TGTGCCAGCAGCTTTACCTCGGGCAGGGACTACGAGCAGTACTTC.

CDR3 in amino acids: CSASQTDSYGYTF. The CDR3 nucleotides are TGCAGTGCCTCTCAAACAGATTCCTATGGCTACACCTTC. J is TRBJ1-2 and V is TRBV20-1; D unclear. V was clipped by 6 bases and J by 4 bases, with 15 bases between them. The CDR3 consists of 13 residues. The germline V gene encodes CDR1 DFQATT and CDR2 SNEGSKA (reference sequence).

The chain has TRBV11-2 and TRBJ2-7; D assignment may be TRBD1 or TRBD2 (5 bases each). The CDR3 runs to 15 residues. The V gene's germline CDR1 is SGHAT and CDR2 FQNNGV. The V end was cut by 5 bases, the J end by 2 bases, with 16 bases between. The CDR3 reads CASSPLGVGAYEQYV. CDR3 in DNA: TGTGCCAGCAGCCCCCTTGGGGTGGGGGCCTACGAGCAGTACGTC.

The chain carries TRBV7-8 and TRBJ2-1, with a weak D call TRBD2 (6 bases). The CDR3 is 16 residues long. Germline values: CDR1 SGHVS, CDR2 FQNEAQ. V gave up 5 bases and J gave up 3 bases, with 17 bases separating them. CDR3 DNA sequence: TGTGCCAGCAGCCCGGAGGGTAGCGTAATCTACAATGAGCAGTTCTTC. This codes for CASSPEGSVIYNEQFF.

This chain links TRBV7-2 with TRBJ2-7, with D unclear. Germline values: CDR1 SGHTA, CDR2 FQGNSA. This CDR3 region has 13 residues. The V and J ends lost 7 bases and 3 bases respectively, with 13 bases between them. CDR3 sequence reads: CASKPLPGYEQYV. Here the CDR3 DNA reads TGTGCCAGCAAACCTCTTCCGGGCTACGAGCAGTACGTC.

The V call is TRBV4-3, the J call TRBJ1-2, with D perhaps matching TRBD1 (6 bases). This CDR3 has 16 amino acids. V was trimmed by 1 base and J by 5 bases, leaving 17 bases between them. Germline CDR1 reads LGHNA; CDR2 reads YSLEER. Here the CDR3 DNA reads TGCGCCAGCAGCCAAGGCCCCCCAGGGGCAGAGTATGGCTACACCTTC. Translation: CASSQGPPGAEYGYTF.